What follows are 27 T cell receptor beta chains derived from one specimen sequenced in a study of blood T cell repertoires in COVID-19. Sequencing was performed with immunoSEQ multiplex PCR; in TCRdb, only in-frame clones are kept and a portion is missing. Among under 200,000 clones listed, around 83% were seen once. Material for sequencing was peripheral blood. These receptors came from a man aged 50-60 years with active or convalescent COVID-19.

The rearrangement links TRBV21-1 to TRBJ2-7; the table's D call, TRBD2, has no DNA check behind it. TRBV21-1 is a pseudogene. The CDR3 is 18 amino acids. The CDR3 sequence is CASSIASLAGDLSYEQYF. CDR3 coding DNA: TGTGCCAGCAGCATCGCCAGTTTGGCGGGAGATCTCTCCTACGAGCAGTACTTC.

V is TRBV29-1 and J is TRBJ2-6, with D possibly matching TRBD1 (6 bases). CDR3 length: 14 amino acids. The V and J ends lost 6 bases and 0 bases respectively, with 9 bases between them. Germline V gene lookup returns CDR1 SQVTM and CDR2 ANQGSEA. The CDR3 sequence: CSVRDNSGANVLTF. As DNA, the CDR3 is TGCAGCGTCCGGGACAACTCTGGGGCCAACGTCCTGACTTTC. Full variable domain (rest looked up from reference TRBV29-1 and TRBJ2-6): SAVISQKPSRDICQRGTSLTIQCQVDSQVTMMFWYRQQPGQSLTLIATANQGSEATYESGFVIDKFPISRPNLTFSTLTVSNMSPEDSSIYLCSVRDNSGANVLTFGAGSRLTVL.

This sequence joins TRBV20-1 and TRBJ2-5; maybe TRBD2 (5 bases). CDR1 DFQATT and CDR2 SNEGSKA come from the germline V gene (reference sequence). Trimming left V 3 bases short and J 2 bases short, with 13 bases between. This CDR3 comprises 14 residues. The CDR3 sequence is CSASQLADQETQYF. The DNA for the CDR3 is TGCAGTGCTAGTCAGCTAGCAGATCAAGAGACCCAGTACTTC.

The chain uses TRBV23-1 and TRBJ1-2; 9 bases fit TRBD1. TRBV23-1 is treated as an ORF (open reading frame) with a function not yet certain. V shed 4 bases, J shed 6 bases, and the junction held 18 bases outside the gene matches. This CDR3 contains 18 residues. The CDR3 nucleotides are TGCGCCAGCAGTCTCCGAGTTGGGACAGGGAGAAGAAGGGATGGCTACACCTTC. Translated: CASSLRVGTGRRRDGYTF.

V is TRBV5-4 and J is TRBJ2-2, with 13 bases lining up with TRBD2. The CDR3 is 16 residues long. Germline V gene lookup returns CDR1 SGHNT and CDR2 YYREEE (reference sequence). Trimming removed 0 bases from V and 6 bases from J; junction bases left unmatched: 2. Here the CDR3 reads CASSLGTSGSPGELFF. The DNA for the CDR3 is TGTGCCAGCAGCTTGGGGACTAGCGGGAGCCCCGGGGAGCTGTTTTTT.

The chain is built from TRBV2 and TRBJ1-6, with TRBD1 matching 7 bases. The CDR3 totals 15 residues. V lost 1 base, J lost 4 bases, and 1 base stayed unmatched. The germline CDR1 and CDR2 sequences are SNHLY and FYNNEI. The CDR3 coding sequence is TGTGCCAGCAGTGAAGTGGGACAGTATAATTCACCCCTCCACTTT. It encodes CASSEVGQYNSPLHF.

The gene calls are TRBV2 and TRBJ1-2; 8 bases agree with TRBD1. This CDR3 region has 14 residues. Germline V lookup: CDR1 SNHLY, CDR2 FYNNEI. V lost 3 bases to trimming and J lost 3 bases; unmatched junction nucleotides: 3. CDR3 residues: CASSEQGADYGYTF. The CDR3 DNA reads as TGTGCCAGCAGTGAGCAGGGGGCGGACTATGGCTACACCTTC.

The chain couples TRBV28 to TRBJ1-5; 8 nucleotides match TRBD1. J lost 2 bases, V lost 5 bases, and 5 bases had no gene match. CDR1 MDHEN and CDR2 SYDVKM come from the germline V gene. The CDR3 is 15 residues long. The CDR3, as DNA: TGTGCCAGCAGTCCACAGGACAGGGGCAATCAGCCCCAGCATTTT. It is translated as CASSPQDRGNQPQHF.

The chain joins TRBV6-4 to TRBJ2-1; no reliable D call. The CDR3 is 15 amino acids. V lost 5 bases and J 7 bases, leaving 18 bases between the germline ends. Germline V gene lookup returns CDR1 MRHNA and CDR2 SNTAGT. CDR3 residues: CASSQSAETPNEQFF. The CDR3 bases are TGTGCCAGCAGTCAGTCGGCGGAAACGCCTAATGAGCAGTTCTTC.

The chain links TRBV6-4 to TRBJ2-1; 12 bases fit TRBD2. This CDR3 has 14 residues. V gave up 8 bases and J gave up 6 bases; unmatched junction bases: 5. In germline, CDR1 is MRHNA, CDR2 SNTAGT. DNA of the CDR3: TGTGCCAGCTCTAGCGGGAGGGCATCCAATGAGCAGTTCTTC. Its translation is CASSSGRASNEQFF.

This chain connects TRBV19 to TRBJ2-3, with TRBD2 identical over 10 bases. Per the germline V gene, CDR1 is LNHDA and CDR2 is SQIVND (reference sequence). V shed 4 bases, J shed 5 bases, and the junction held 9 bases outside the gene matches. The CDR3 is made up of 16 amino acids. The CDR3 coding sequence is TGTGCCAGTAGTAAAAGCGGGAGGGCCGAGATAGATACGCAGTATTTT. This sequence encodes CASSKSGRAEIDTQYF.

CDR3: CASSASGTYNEQFF. The CDR3 nucleotides are TGCGCCAGCAGCGCTAGCGGAACCTACAATGAGCAGTTCTTC. The rearrangement joins TRBV5-1 to TRBJ2-1, with 7 positions matching TRBD2. CDR1 and CDR2 (germline): SGHRS, YFSETQ. The CDR3 length is 14 residues. V lost 4 bases, J lost 2 bases, and 3 bases stayed unmatched.

The V call is TRBV20-1, the J call TRBJ2-7, with 8 bases identical to TRBD1. The CDR3 runs 15 residues. Germline V gene data show CDR1 as DFQATT and CDR2 as SNEGSKA (reference sequence). The V gene end was trimmed by 3 bases and the J gene end by 5 bases; junction bases not matched to a gene: 12. CDR3 nucleotide sequence: TGCAGTGCTAGTGGCACAAGACAGGGGAACCACGAGCAGTACTTC. This encodes CSASGTRQGNHEQYF.

J is TRBJ1-2 and V is TRBV27, with 7 bases lining up with TRBD1. Unmatched junction bases numbered 14, after V lost 5 bases and J lost 8 bases. Germline V CDR1 and CDR2: MNHEY, SMNVEV (reference sequence). The CDR3 totals 15 residues. In nucleotides, the CDR3 is TGTGCCAGCAGTGTCCGCCCGGGACAGCTTTTAGGCTACACCTTC. This codes for CASSVRPGQLLGYTF.

The chain has TRBV7-9 and TRBJ1-2; D possibly corresponds to TRBD1 (5 bases). V lost 5 bases, J lost 7 bases, and 17 bases lay in between. This CDR3 has 14 amino acids. Germline V gives CDR1 SEHNR, CDR2 FQNEAQ (reference sequence). The CDR3 nucleotides are TGTGCCAGCAGCCGGCCCGCAGGGTTCGGTGGCTACACCTTC. This codes for CASSRPAGFGGYTF. Looking up the rest from reference TRBV7-9 and TRBJ1-2 gives the full variable domain: DTGVSQNPRHKITKRGQNVTFRCDPISEHNRLYWYRQTLGQGPEFLTYFQNEAQLEKSRLLSDRFSAERPKGSFSTLEIQRTEQGDSAMYLCASSRPAGFGGYTFGSGTRLTVV.

This chain links TRBV9 with TRBJ2-7; 9 bases match TRBD1. The CDR3 sequence is 16 residues long. Germline CDR1 reads SGDLS; CDR2 reads YYNGEE. J lost 5 bases, V lost 0 bases, and 9 bases had no gene match. The CDR3 here is CASSVAPGTGNHEQYF. The CDR3 DNA sequence: TGTGCCAGCAGCGTAGCCCCCGGGACAGGGAACCACGAGCAGTACTTC.

Written as DNA, the CDR3 is TGTGCCAGTAGTATCTCACCAGTAGGAAACACCATATATTTT. Protein sequence: CASSISPVGNTIYF. This sequence joins TRBV19 and TRBJ1-3; no clear D. CDR1 and CDR2 from the germline V gene are LNHDA and SQIVND (reference sequence). The CDR3 runs to 14 residues. V was cut by 3 bases and J by 4 bases, with 10 bases left in between.

The chain carries TRBV3-1 (or the pseudogene TRBV3-2) and TRBJ2-2; D gene uncertain. Germline CDR1 reads LGHDT; CDR2 reads YNNKEL (reference sequence). The CDR3 totals 14 residues. V was cut by 1 base and J by 5 bases, with 8 bases left in between. In DNA form, the CDR3 reads TGTGCCAGCAGCCAAGGCTCGGGTACCGGGGAGCTGTTTTTT. Translating gives CASSQGSGTGELFF.

A single count supports this clone. This chain links TRBV7-6 with TRBJ1-6; TRBD1 is a possible D gene (6 bases). Between the trimmed V and J ends, which lost 1 base and 11 bases, there was a span of 21 bases. The germline gives CDR1 SGHVS, CDR2 FNYEAQ. The CDR3 totals 17 residues. This CDR3 is CASSLVIRSGVRAPLHF. As DNA, the CDR3 is TGTGCCAGCAGCTTAGTAATCCGGTCAGGGGTAAGGGCACCCCTCCACTTT.

In its sample, this clone was seen a few times. The rearrangement uses TRBV29-1 and TRBJ2-5, with no clear D. V lost 4 bases, J lost 4 bases, and 4 bases lay in between. This CDR3 comprises 10 residues. The germline V gene encodes CDR1 SQVTM and CDR2 ANQGSEA. In DNA, the CDR3 is TGCAGCGTTGGGGCAGAGACCCAGTACTTC. Protein product: CSVGAETQYF.

This chain uses TRBV29-1 with TRBJ1-3; D perhaps matches TRBD1 (5 bases). Germline V gene data show CDR1 as SQVTM and CDR2 as ANQGSEA. This CDR3 has 11 amino acids. This chain's CDR3 is CTGGEGNTIYF. The CDR3 DNA sequence: TGCACCGGGGGGGAGGGAAACACCATATATTTT.

The genes are TRBV6-5 and TRBJ2-1; 8 nucleotides match TRBD1. Per germline, CDR1 MNHEY and CDR2 SVGAGI. CDR3 length equals 13 residues. V shed 8 bases and J 5 bases; nucleotides not matched to a gene: 5. The DNA for the CDR3 is TGTGCCAGCGGACAGGGAAGGGACAATGAGCAGTTCTTC. Translating it yields CASGQGRDNEQFF.

The chain recombines TRBV24-1 with TRBJ2-5, with 8 bases fitting TRBD1. The trim removed 4 bases at V and 7 bases at J, leaving 4 bases unmatched. The germline CDR1 and CDR2 sequences are KGHDR and SFDVKD. The CDR3 runs to 13 residues. CDR3 residues: CATSDRTGPTQYF. CDR3 bases: TGTGCCACCAGTGACAGGACAGGGCCGACCCAGTACTTC.

In this sample, this clone turned up once. J is TRBJ1-5 and V is TRBV6-2 or TRBV6-3; D possibly corresponds to TRBD1 (6 bases). The V end was cut by 7 bases, the J end by 1 base, with 11 bases between. The CDR3 extends over 14 amino acids. Germline CDR1 MNHEY, CDR2 SVGEGT. The CDR3 protein is CASTPTGSNQPQHF. The CDR3 nucleotides are TGTGCCAGCACCCCTACAGGGAGCAATCAGCCCCAGCATTTT.

The V and J genes are TRBV6-5 and TRBJ1-5; the D gene is possibly TRBD1 (6 bases). The CDR3 is 16 residues long. V lost 0 bases and J lost 3, with 12 bases in between. Germline CDR1 MNHEY, CDR2 SVGAGI. This CDR3 is CASSYSPQGLNQPQHF. In DNA form, the CDR3 reads TGTGCCAGCAGTTACTCTCCACAGGGCCTCAATCAGCCCCAGCATTTT.

The rearrangement joins TRBV6-2 or TRBV6-3 to TRBJ1-6; 11 nucleotides line up with TRBD1. Losses at the gene ends were 2 bases for V and 6 bases for J; bases not matched to a gene: 0. Per germline, CDR1 MNHEY and CDR2 SVGEGT. This CDR3 is 15 amino acids long. DNA for the CDR3: TGTGCCAGCAGTTACGGGACAGGGGGTAATTCACCCCTCCACTTT. This codes for CASSYGTGGNSPLHF.

The chain recombines TRBV6-1 with TRBJ1-5; TRBD1 matches at 7 bases. The CDR3 length is 13 residues. Trimming cost V 3 bases and J 9 bases; bases outside gene matches: 5. CDR1 and CDR2 from the germline V gene are MNHNS and SASEGT. CDR3 DNA: TGTGCCAGCAGTGATGACAGGGACAGGCCCCAGCATTTT. This translates into CASSDDRDRPQHF.